Shown below are 8 T cell receptor beta chains from a single sample sequenced in a study of T cell responses to AZD1222 COVID-19 vaccine. Produced via immunoSEQ multiplex PCR; TCRdb's table is partial and in-frame only. The sample has 95,000 to 110,000 clones, around nine tenths seen once. The sample consisted of peripheral blood, taken on day 0 of AZD1222 vaccination. The source of these receptors is an adult in good health.

Of note for this clone: Its ends do not fully match the called genes, so a read error is possible. This chain's CDR3 is CASTLGGSRGNTIYF. The CDR3 DNA follows: TGTGCCAGCACCTTGGGAGGCTCGCGCGGAAACACCATATATTTT. This chain links TRBV5-6 with TRBJ1-3; D unclear. CDR3 length: 15 residues. CDR1 and CDR2 from the germline V gene are SGHDT and YYEEEE.

The genes are TRBV24-1 and TRBJ2-1, with 8 bases matching TRBD2. J gave up 15 bases and V 5 bases, and 14 bases lay outside the gene matches. The CDR3 has 14 residues. Per the germline V gene, CDR1 is KGHDR and CDR2 is SFDVKD. The CDR3 spells CATSGHPGTRATFF. The CDR3 DNA reads as TGTGCCACCAGTGGCCATCCCGGGACTAGAGCGACGTTCTTC.

The CDR3 sequence is CASSPTSGPNEQFF. CDR3 in DNA: TGCGCCAGCAGTCCAACTAGCGGACCAAATGAGCAGTTCTTC. The rearrangement uses TRBV10-1 and TRBJ2-1, with 8 bases lining up with TRBD2. This CDR3 region has 14 residues. The germline gives CDR1 WNHNN, CDR2 SYGVQD (reference sequence). V trimming: 5 bases; J trimming: 7 bases; junction bases outside the gene matches: 7.

The table lists this clone with a few counts. This chain joins TRBV24-1 and TRBJ1-2; D gene ambiguous. V lost 10 bases, J lost 0 bases, and 11 bases lay in between. This CDR3 contains 13 residues. Looked up from germline, CDR1 is KGHDR and CDR2 is SFDVKD. DNA for the CDR3: TGTGCCACTTTGAGGGAACCTAACTATGGCTACACCTTC. Amino acids: CATLREPNYGYTF.

The rearrangement links TRBV6-5 to TRBJ1-2; possibly TRBD1 for D (5 bases). V dropped 3 bases and J dropped 4 bases, with 15 bases sitting between them. The germline V gene encodes CDR1 MNHEY and CDR2 SVGAGI. The CDR3 is 15 residues long. CDR3 in amino acids: CASSYSPQGSYGYTF. CDR3 nucleotide sequence: TGTGCCAGCAGTTATTCCCCGCAGGGAAGCTATGGCTACACCTTC.

This clone turned up a few times. This sample also contains other DNA sequences that code for the same CDR3. The chain couples TRBV6-5 to TRBJ1-6; no firm D call. The V and J ends lost 6 bases and 4 bases respectively, with 10 bases between them. This CDR3 region has 14 residues. CDR1 is MNHEY, CDR2 SVGAGI, per germline. Here the CDR3 DNA reads TGTGCCAGCAGCTCCGGACCGTATAATTCACCCCTCCACTTT. Its translation: CASSSGPYNSPLHF.

The V and J genes are TRBV27 and TRBJ1-6, with 7 positions matching TRBD1. This CDR3 is 14 amino acids long. Trimming took 3 bases from V and 7 from J; bases not matched to a gene: 3. Germline CDR1 and CDR2: MNHEY and SMNVEV (reference sequence). The CDR3: CASSFGQENSPLHF. The CDR3 nucleotides read TGTGCCAGCAGTTTCGGACAGGAGAATTCACCCCTCCACTTT.

The gene calls are TRBV4-3 and TRBJ2-5; D may be TRBD2 (6 bases). The CDR3 has 15 amino acids. The V and J ends lost 3 bases and 5 bases respectively, with 16 bases between them. Germline CDR1 LGHNA, CDR2 YSLEER. CDR3 protein: CASSHRWGEGETQYF. In DNA, the CDR3 is TGCGCCAGCAGCCACCGGTGGGGGGAAGGGGAGACCCAGTACTTC.